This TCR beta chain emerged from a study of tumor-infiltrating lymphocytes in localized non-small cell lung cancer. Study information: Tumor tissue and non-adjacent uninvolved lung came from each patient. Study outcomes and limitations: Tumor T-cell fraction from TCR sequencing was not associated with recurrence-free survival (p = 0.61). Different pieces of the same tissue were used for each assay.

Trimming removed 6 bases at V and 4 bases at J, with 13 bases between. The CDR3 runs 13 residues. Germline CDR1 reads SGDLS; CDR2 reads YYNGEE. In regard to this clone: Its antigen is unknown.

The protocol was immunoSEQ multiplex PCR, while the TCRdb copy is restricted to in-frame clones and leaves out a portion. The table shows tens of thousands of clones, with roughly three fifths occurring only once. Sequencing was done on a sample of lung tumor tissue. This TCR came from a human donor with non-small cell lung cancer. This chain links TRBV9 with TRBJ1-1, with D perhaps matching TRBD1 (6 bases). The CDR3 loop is CASNPRGGTEAFF. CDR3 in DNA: TGTGCCAGCAACCCGAGGGGGGGCACTGAAGCTTTCTTT.